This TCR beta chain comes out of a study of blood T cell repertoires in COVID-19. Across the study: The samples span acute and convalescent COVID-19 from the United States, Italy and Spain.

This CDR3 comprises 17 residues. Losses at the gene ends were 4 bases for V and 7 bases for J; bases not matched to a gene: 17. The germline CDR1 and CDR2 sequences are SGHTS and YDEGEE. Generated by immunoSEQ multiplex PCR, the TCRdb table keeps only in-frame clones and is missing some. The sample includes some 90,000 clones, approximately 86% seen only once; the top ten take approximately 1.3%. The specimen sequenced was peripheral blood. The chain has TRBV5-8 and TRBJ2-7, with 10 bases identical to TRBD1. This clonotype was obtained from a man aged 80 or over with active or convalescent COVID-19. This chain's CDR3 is CASSRRAFGTGVLEQYF. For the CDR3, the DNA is TGTGCCAGCAGCAGAAGGGCGTTCGGGACAGGGGTTTTGGAGCAGTACTTC.